The source of this T cell receptor (beta chain) is a study of blood T cell repertoires in COVID-19. Turning to the study itself: Collection of acute and convalescent COVID-19 samples took place in the United States, Italy and Spain. The cDNA or gDNA used as material had been derived from T cells, B-cell-depleted T cells, or PBMCs.

As processed by the authors: The authors estimated nucleated cell counts from reference gene primer amplification. TCRdb keeps only in-frame clones here, not all; method: immunoSEQ multiplex PCR. That table gives V, J and clone size, and the DNA gave D and trimming. Of hundreds of thousands of clones listed, approximately 91% were seen once; the top ten hold about 8.5%. Unmatched junction bases numbered 2, after V lost 5 bases and J lost 4 bases. The CDR3 consists of 13 residues. CDR1 is SGHDN and CDR2 is FVKESK in the germline V gene. What was sequenced was peripheral blood. V gene TRBV14 combines with J gene TRBJ2-1; 7 bases align to TRBD1. This receptor was obtained from a man between 18 and 35 years old with active or convalescent COVID-19. The CDR3 loop is CASSAQGYNEQFF. The CDR3 DNA follows: TGTGCCAGCAGCGCACAGGGGTACAATGAGCAGTTCTTC.